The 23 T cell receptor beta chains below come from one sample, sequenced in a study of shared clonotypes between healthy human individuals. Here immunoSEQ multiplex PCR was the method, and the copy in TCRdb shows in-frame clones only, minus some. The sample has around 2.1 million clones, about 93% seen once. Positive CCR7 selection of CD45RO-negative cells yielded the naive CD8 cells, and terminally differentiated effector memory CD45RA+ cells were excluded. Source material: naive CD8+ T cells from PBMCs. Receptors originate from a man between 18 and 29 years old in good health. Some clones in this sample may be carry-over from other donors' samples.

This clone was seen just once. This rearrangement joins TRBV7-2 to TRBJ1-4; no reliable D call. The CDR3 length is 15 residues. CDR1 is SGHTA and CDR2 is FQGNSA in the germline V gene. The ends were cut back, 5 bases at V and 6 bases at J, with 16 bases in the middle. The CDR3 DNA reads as TGTGCCAGCAGCAAAAGGGCCTCGAGGGATGAAAAACTGTTTTTT. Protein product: CASSKRASRDEKLFF.

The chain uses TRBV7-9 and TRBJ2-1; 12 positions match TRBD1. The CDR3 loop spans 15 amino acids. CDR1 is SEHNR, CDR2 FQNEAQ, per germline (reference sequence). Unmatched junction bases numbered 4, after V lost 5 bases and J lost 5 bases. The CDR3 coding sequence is TGTGCCAGCAGCCCACGGGACAGGGGGCACAATGAGCAGTTCTTC. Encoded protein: CASSPRDRGHNEQFF.

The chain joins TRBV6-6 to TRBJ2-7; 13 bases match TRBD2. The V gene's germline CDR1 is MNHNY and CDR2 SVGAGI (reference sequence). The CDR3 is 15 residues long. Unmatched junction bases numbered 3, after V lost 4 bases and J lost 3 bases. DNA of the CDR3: TGTGCCAGCAGTTCAACTAGCGGGAGGGTCTACGAGCAGTACTTC. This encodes CASSSTSGRVYEQYF.

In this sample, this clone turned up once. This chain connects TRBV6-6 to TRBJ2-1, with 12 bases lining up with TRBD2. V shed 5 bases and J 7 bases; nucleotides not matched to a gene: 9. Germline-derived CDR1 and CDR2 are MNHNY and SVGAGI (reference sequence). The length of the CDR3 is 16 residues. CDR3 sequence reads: CASSPLAGGSGNEQFF. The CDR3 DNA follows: TGTGCCAGCAGTCCCCTAGCGGGAGGGAGTGGTAATGAGCAGTTCTTC.

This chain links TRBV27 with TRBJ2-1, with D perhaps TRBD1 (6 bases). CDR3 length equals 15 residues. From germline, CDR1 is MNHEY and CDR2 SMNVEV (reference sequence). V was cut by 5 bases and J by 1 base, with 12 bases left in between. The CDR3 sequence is CASSMDRRSYNEQFF. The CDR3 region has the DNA TGTGCCAGCAGTATGGACAGACGATCCTACAATGAGCAGTTCTTC.

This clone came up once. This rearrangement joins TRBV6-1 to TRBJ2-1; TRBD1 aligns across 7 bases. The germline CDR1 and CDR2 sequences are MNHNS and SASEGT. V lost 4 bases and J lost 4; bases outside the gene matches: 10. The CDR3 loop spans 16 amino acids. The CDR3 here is CASSGSGTVSYNEQFF. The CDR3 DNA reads TGTGCCAGCAGTGGTTCCGGGACAGTTAGTTACAATGAGCAGTTCTTC.

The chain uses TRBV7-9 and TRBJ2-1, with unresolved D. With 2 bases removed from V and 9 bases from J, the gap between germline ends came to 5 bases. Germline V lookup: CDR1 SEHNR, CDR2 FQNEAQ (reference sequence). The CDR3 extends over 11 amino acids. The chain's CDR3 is CASSLKIEQFF. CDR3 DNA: TGTGCCAGCAGCTTAAAAATTGAGCAGTTCTTC. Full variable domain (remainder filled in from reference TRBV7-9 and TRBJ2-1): DTGVSQNPRHKITKRGQNVTFRCDPISEHNRLYWYRQTLGQGPEFLTYFQNEAQLEKSRLLSDRFSAERPKGSFSTLEIQRTEQGDSAMYLCASSLKIEQFFGPGTRLTVL.

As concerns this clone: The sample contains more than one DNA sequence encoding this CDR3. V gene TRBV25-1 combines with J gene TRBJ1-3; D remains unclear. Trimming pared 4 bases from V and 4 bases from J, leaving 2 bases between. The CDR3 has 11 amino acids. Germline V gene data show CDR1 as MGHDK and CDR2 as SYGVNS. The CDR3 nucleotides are TGTGCCAGCAGTGGGGGAAACACCATATATTTT. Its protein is CASSGGNTIYF.

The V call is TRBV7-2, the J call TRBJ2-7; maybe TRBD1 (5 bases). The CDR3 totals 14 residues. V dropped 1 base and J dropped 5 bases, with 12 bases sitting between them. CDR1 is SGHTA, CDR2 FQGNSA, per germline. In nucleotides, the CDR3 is TGTGCCAGCAGCTTAGTCCCAGGGATCCACGAGCAGTACTTC. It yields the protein CASSLVPGIHEQYF.

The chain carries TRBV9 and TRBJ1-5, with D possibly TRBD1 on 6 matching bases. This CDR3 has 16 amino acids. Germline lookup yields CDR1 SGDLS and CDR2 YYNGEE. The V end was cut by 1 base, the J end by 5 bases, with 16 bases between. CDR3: CASSVRGCSRDQPQHF. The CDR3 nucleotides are TGTGCCAGCAGCGTAAGGGGGTGTTCTAGGGATCAGCCCCAGCATTTT.

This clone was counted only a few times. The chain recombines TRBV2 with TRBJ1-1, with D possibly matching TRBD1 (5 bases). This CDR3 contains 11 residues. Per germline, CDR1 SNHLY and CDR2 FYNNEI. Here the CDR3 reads CDGARSTEAFF. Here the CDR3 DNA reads TGTGATGGGGCACGGAGCACTGAAGCTTTCTTT.

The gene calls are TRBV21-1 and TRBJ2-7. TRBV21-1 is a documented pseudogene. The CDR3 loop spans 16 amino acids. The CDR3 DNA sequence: TGTGCCAGCAGCAAGAGGGGTAGCACGCACTCCTACGAGCAGTACTTC. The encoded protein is CASSKRGSTHSYEQYF.

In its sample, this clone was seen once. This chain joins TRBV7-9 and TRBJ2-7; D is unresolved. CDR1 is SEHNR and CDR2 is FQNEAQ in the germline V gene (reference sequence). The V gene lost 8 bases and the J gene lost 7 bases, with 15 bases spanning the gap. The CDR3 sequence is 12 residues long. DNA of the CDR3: TGTGCCAGCCAACCCGATCGGGCGGAGCAGTACTTC. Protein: CASQPDRAEQYF.

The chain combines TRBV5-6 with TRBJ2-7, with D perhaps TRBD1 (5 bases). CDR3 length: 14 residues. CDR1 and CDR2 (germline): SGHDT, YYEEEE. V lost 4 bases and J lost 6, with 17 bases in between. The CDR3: CASSVAGSWREQYF. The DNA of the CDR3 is TGTGCCAGCAGCGTTGCAGGGTCATGGCGCGAGCAGTACTTC.

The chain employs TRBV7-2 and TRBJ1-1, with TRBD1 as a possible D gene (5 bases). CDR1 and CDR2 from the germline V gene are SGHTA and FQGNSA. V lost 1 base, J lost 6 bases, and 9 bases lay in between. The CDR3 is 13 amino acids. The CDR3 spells CASSLGRGPEAFF. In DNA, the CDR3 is TGTGCCAGCAGCTTAGGAAGGGGACCTGAAGCTTTCTTT.

The CDR3 DNA is TGTGCCTGTAAATTCTCTGGGGCCAACGTCCTGACTTTC. It codes for CACKFSGANVLTF. The V and J genes are TRBV30 and TRBJ2-6; D is uncertain. There are 13 residues in the CDR3. The V end was cut by 6 bases, the J end by 0 bases, with 6 bases between. Germline V CDR1 and CDR2: GTSNPN, SVGIG (reference sequence).

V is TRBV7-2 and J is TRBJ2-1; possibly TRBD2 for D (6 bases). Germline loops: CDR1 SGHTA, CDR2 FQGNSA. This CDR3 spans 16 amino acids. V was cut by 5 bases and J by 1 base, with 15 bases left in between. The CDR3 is CASSKGGTVSYNEQFF. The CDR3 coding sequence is TGTGCCAGCAGCAAAGGCGGGACTGTATCCTACAATGAGCAGTTCTTC.

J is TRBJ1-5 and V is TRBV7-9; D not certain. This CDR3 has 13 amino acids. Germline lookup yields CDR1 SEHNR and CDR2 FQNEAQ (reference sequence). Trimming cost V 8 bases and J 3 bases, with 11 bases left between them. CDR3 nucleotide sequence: TGTGCCAGCGACCCGGGGTTCAATCAGCCCCAGCATTTT. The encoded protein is CASDPGFNQPQHF.

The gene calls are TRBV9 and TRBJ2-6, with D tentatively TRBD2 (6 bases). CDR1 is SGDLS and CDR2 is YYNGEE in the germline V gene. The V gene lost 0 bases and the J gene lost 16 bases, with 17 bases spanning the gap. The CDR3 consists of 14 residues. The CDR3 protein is CASSVGPIGTPLTF. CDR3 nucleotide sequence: TGTGCCAGCAGCGTAGGACCGATCGGGACTCCGCTGACTTTC. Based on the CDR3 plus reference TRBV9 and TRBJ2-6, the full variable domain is DSGVTQTPKHLITATGQRVTLRCSPRSGDLSVYWYQQSLDQGLQFLIQYYNGEERAKGNILERFSAQQFPDLHSELNLSSLELGDSALYFCASSVGPIGTPLTFGAGSRLTVL.

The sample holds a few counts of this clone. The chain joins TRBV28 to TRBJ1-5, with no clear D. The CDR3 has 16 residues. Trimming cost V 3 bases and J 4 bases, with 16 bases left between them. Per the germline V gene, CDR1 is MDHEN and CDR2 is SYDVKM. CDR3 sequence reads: CASSFFGSWGNQPQHF. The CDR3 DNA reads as TGTGCCAGCAGTTTCTTCGGGTCCTGGGGAAATCAGCCCCAGCATTTT. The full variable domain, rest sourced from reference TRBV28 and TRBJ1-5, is DVKVTQSSRYLVKRTGEKVFLECVQDMDHENMFWYRQDPGLGLRLIYFSYDVKMKEKGDIPEGYSVSREKKERFSLILESASTNQTSMYLCASSFFGSWGNQPQHFGDGTRLSIL.

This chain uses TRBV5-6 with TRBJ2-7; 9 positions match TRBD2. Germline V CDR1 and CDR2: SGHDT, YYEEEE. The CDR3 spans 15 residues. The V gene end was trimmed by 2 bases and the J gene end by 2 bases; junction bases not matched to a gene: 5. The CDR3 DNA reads TGTGCCAGCAGCTTCCCGGGACTAGCAGCCTACGAGCAGTACTTC. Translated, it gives CASSFPGLAAYEQYF.

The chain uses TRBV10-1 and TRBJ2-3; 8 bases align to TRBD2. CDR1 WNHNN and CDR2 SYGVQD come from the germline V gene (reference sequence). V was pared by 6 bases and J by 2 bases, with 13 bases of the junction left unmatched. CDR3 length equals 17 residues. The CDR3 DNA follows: TGCGCCAGCAGCCTAACCGGTAAAGCGGGAGTCACAGATACGCAGTATTTT. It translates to CASSLTGKAGVTDTQYF.

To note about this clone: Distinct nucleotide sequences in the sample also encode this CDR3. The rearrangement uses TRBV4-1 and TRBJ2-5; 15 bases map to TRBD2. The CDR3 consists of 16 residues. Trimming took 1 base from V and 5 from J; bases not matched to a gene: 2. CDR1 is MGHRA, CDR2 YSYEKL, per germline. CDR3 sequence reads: CASSQAGLAGGETQYF. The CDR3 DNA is TGCGCCAGCAGCCAAGCCGGACTAGCGGGAGGGGAGACCCAGTACTTC.